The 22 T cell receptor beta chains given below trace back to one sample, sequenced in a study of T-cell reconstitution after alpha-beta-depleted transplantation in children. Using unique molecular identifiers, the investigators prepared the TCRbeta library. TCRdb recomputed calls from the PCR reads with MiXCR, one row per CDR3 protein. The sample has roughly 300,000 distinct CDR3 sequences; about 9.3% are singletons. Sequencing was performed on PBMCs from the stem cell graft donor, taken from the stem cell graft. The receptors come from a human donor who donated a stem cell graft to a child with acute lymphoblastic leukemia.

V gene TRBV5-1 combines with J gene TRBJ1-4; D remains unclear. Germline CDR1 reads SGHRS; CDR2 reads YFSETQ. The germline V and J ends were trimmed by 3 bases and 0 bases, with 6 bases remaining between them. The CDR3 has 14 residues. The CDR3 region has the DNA TGCGCCAGCAGCTACGGTGCAACTAATGAAAAACTGTTTTTT. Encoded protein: CASSYGATNEKLFF.

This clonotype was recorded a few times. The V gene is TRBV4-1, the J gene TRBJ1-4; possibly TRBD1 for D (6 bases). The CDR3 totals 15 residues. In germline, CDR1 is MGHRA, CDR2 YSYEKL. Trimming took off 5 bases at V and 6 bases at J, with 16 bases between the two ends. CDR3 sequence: CASSTYRDTYEKLFF. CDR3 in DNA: TGCGCCAGCAGCACCTACCGGGACACCTATGAAAAACTGTTTTTT.

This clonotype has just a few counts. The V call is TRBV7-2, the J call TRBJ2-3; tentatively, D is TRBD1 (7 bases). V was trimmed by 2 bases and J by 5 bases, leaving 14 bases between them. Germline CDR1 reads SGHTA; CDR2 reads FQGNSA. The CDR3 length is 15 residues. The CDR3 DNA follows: TGTGCCAGCAGCTTATTTGACAGGGAGGTAGATACGCAGTATTTT. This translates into CASSLFDREVDTQYF.

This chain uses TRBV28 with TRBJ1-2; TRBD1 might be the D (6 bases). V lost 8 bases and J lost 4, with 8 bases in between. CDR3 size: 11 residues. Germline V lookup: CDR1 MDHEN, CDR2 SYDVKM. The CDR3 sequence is CASVQGYGYTF. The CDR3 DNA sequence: TGTGCCAGCGTACAGGGCTATGGCTACACCTTC.

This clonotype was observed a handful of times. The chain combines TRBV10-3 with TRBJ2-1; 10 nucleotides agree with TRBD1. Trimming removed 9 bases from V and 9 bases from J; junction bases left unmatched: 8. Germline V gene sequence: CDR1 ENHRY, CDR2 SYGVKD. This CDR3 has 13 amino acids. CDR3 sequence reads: CAIGDRGRGEQFF. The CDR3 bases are TGTGCCATAGGGGACAGGGGACGAGGTGAGCAGTTCTTC.

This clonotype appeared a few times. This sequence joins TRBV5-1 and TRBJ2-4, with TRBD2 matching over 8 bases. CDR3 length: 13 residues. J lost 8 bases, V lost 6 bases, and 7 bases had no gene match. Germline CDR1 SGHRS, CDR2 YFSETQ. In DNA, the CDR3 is TGCGCCAGCACTCTCGGGGGGGGATACATTCAGTACTTC. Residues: CASTLGGGYIQYF.

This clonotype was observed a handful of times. This chain's CDR3 is CASSLAQGLVGNTIYF. The CDR3 DNA reads as TGTGCCAGCAGCTTAGCGCAGGGCTTAGTCGGAAACACCATATATTTT. The rearrangement links TRBV7-2 to TRBJ1-3, with TRBD1 as a possible D gene (5 bases). The germline V gene has CDR1 SGHTA and CDR2 FQGNSA. Trimming left V 0 bases short and J 4 bases short, with 13 bases between. This CDR3 has 16 residues.

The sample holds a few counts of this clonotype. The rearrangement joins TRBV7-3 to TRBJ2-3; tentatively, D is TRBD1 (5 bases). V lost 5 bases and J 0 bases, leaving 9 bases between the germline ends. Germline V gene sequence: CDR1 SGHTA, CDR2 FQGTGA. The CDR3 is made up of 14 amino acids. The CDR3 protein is CASSRQRSTDTQYF. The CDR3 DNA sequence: TGTGCCAGCAGCCGACAGCGTAGCACAGATACGCAGTATTTT.

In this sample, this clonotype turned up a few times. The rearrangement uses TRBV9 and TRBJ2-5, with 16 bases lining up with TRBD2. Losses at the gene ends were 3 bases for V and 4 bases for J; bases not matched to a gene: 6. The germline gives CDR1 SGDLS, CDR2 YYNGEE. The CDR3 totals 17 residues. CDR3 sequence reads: CASSAGLAGGPLETQYF. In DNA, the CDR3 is TGTGCCAGCAGCGCGGGACTAGCGGGAGGGCCGTTAGAGACCCAGTACTTC.

In DNA, the CDR3 is TGTGCCAGCAGAGAGGGACTAGCGGCCTCTGGGGCCAACGTCCTGACTTTC. It yields the protein CASREGLAASGANVLTF. The chain uses TRBV28 and TRBJ2-6, with 11 bases aligning to TRBD2. Trimming took 6 bases from V and 0 from J; bases not matched to a gene: 4. Germline V gene sequence: CDR1 MDHEN, CDR2 SYDVKM. This CDR3 region has 17 residues.

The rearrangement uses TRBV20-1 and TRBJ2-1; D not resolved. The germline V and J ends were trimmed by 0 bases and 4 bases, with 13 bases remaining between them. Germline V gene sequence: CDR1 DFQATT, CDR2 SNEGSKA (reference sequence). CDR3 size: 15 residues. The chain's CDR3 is CSARDLGTIYNEQFF. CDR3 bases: TGCAGTGCTAGAGATTTGGGAACAATTTACAATGAGCAGTTCTTC.

CDR3 coding DNA: TGTGCCAGCAGTTCGCCCTTTAGACAAGAGACCCAGTACTTC. It specifies CASSSPFRQETQYF. The chain has TRBV27 and TRBJ2-5; D remains unclear. This CDR3 has 14 residues. Trimming stripped 4 bases from V and 2 bases from J, with 11 bases between. Germline V gives CDR1 MNHEY, CDR2 SMNVEV (reference sequence).

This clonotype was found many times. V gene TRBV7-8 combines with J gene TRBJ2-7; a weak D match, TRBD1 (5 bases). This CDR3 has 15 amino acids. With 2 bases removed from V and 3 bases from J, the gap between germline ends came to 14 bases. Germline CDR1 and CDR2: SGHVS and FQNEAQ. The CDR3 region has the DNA TGTGCCAGCAGCTTATATCAGGGTCCCAGCTACGAGCAGTACTTC. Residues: CASSLYQGPSYEQYF.

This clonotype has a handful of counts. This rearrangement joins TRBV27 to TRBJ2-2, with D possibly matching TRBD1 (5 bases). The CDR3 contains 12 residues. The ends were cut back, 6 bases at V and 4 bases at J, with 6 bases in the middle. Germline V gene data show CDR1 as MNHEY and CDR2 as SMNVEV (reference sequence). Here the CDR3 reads CASRGRTGELFF. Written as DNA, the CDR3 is TGTGCCAGCAGGGGGCGCACCGGGGAGCTGTTTTTT.

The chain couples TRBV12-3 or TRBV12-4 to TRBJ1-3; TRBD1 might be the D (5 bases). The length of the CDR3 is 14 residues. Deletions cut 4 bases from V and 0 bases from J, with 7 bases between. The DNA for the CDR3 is TGTGCCAGCAGTTCGACAGTCTCTGGAAACACCATATATTTT. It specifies CASSSTVSGNTIYF.

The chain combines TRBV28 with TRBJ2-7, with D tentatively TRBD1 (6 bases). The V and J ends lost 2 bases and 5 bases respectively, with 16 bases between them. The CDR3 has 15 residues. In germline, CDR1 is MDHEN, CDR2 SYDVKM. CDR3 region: CASSLRPGASHEQYF. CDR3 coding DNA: TGTGCCAGCAGTTTACGACCAGGGGCTTCCCACGAGCAGTACTTC. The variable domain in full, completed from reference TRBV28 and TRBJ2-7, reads DVKVTQSSRYLVKRTGEKVFLECVQDMDHENMFWYRQDPGLGLRLIYFSYDVKMKEKGDIPEGYSVSREKKERFSLILESASTNQTSMYLCASSLRPGASHEQYFGPGTRLTVT.

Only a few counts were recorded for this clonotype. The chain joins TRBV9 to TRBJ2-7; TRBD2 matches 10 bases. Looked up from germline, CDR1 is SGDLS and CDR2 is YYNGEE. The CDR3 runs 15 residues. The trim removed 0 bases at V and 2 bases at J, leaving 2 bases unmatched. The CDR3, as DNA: TGTGCCAGCAGCGTAGGAGCGGGAGGGACCTACGAGCAGTACTTC. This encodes CASSVGAGGTYEQYF. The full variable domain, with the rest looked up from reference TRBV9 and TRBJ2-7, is DSGVTQTPKHLITATGQRVTLRCSPRSGDLSVYWYQQSLDQGLQFLIQYYNGEERAKGNILERFSAQQFPDLHSELNLSSLELGDSALYFCASSVGAGGTYEQYFGPGTRLTVT.

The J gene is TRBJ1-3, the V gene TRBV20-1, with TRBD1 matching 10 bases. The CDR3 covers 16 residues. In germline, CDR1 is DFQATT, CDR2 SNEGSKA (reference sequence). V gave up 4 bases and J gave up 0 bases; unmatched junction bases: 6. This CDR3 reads CSAIRGQGNSGNTIYF. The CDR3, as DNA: TGCAGTGCTATCCGGGGACAGGGGAACTCTGGAAACACCATATATTTT.

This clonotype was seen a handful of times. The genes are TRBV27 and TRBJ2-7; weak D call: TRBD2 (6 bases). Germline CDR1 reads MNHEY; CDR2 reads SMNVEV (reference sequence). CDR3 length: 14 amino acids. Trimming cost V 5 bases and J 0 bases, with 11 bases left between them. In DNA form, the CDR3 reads TGTGCCAGCAGTACCCGGGACTTCTCCTACGAGCAGTACTTC. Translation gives CASSTRDFSYEQYF.

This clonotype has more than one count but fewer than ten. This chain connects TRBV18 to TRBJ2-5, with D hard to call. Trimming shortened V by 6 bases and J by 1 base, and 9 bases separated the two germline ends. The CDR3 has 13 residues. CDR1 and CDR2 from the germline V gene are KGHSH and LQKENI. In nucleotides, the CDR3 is TGTGCCAGCTCCCACCACCCCCAAGAGACCCAGTACTTC. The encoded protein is CASSHHPQETQYF.

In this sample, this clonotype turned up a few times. The CDR3 DNA follows: TGCAGTGCCGGACAGGGGGAAATCTATAGCAATCAGCCCCAGCATTTT. It is translated as CSAGQGEIYSNQPQHF. V gene TRBV20-1 combines with J gene TRBJ1-5; 10 bases line up with TRBD1. The V gene's germline CDR1 is DFQATT and CDR2 SNEGSKA (reference sequence). Trimming cost V 6 bases and J 0 bases; bases outside gene matches: 8. This CDR3 region has 16 residues.

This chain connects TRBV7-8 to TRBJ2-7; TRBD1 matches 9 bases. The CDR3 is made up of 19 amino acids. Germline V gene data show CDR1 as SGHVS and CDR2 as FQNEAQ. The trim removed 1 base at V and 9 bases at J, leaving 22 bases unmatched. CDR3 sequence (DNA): TGTGCCAGCAGCTTAGATACATACAAGAACGGACAGGGGCGGTTGAGGCAGTACTTC. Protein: CASSLDTYKNGQGRLRQYF. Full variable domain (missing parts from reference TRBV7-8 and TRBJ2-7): GAGVSQSPRYKVAKRGQDVALRCDPISGHVSLFWYQQALGQGPEFLTYFQNEAQLDKSGLPSDRFFAERPEGSVSTLKIQRTQQEDSAVYLCASSLDTYKNGQGRLRQYFGPGTRLTVT.